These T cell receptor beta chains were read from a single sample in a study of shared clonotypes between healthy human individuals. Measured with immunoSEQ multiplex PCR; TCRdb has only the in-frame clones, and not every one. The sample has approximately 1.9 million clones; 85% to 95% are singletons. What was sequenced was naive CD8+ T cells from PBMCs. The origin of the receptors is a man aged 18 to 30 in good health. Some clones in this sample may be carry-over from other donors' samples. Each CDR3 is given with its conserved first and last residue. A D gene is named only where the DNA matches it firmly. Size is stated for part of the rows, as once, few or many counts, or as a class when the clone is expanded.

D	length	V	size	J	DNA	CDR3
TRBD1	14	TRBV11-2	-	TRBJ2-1	TGTGCCAGCACCCCTTCACAGGGGGCCTATGAGCAGTTCTTC	CASTPSQGAYEQFF
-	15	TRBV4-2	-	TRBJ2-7	TGTGCCAGCAGCCAAGATTTGGGGGCAGTCGACGAGCAGTACTTC	CASSQDLGAVDEQYF
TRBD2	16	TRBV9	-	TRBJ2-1	TGTGCCAGCAGCGTAGGGGGCGGGAGTAGCTACAATGAGCAGTTCTTC	CASSVGGGSSYNEQFF
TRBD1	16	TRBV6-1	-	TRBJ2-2	TGTGCCAGCAGTGGACCTCGGGACAGGTCCACCGGGGAGCTGTTTTTT	CASSGPRDRSTGELFF
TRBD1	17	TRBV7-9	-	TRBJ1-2	TGTGCCAGCAGCTCTCCGGGACAGGGGGCCTCCAACTATGGCTACACCTTC	CASSSPGQGASNYGYTF
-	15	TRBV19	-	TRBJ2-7	TGTGCCAGTAGTATGGTCGGCGATAACTCCTACGAGCAGTACTTC	CASSMVGDNSYEQYF
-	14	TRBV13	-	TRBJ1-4	TGTGCCAGCAGCTTATCAGGGACTGGTGAAAAACTGTTTTTT	CASSLSGTGEKLFF
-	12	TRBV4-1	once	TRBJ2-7	TGCGCCAGCAGCCAAGACACCTACGAGCAGTACTTC	CASSQDTYEQYF
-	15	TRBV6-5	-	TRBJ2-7	TGTGCCAGCAGTTTTTGGGGGCTAGCCGCCAGTGAGCAGTACTTC	CASSFWGLAASEQYF
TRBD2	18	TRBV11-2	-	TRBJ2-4	TGTGCCAGCAGCTTTCAAAAAAAAAGCGGGGGTGCCAAAAACATTCAGTACTTC	CASSFQKKSGGAKNIQYF
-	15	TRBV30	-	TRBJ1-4	TGTGCCTGGAGTGTAATGGGGGGATATAATGAAAAACTGTTTTTT	CAWSVMGGYNEKLFF
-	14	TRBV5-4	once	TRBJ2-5	TGTGCCAGCACTGGGGGAGACACTAAAGAGACCCAGTACTTC	CASTGGDTKETQYF
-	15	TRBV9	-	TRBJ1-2	TGTGCCAGCAGCGACAACCGGGACCTCCCGCGTGGCTACACCTTC	CASSDNRDLPRGYTF
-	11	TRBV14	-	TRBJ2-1	TGTGCCAGCAGCCCGGGTGGGGAGCAGTTCTTC	CASSPGGEQFF
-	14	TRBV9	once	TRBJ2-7	TGTGCCAGCAGCCCGCGGACCGACCCCTACGAGCAGTACTTC	CASSPRTDPYEQYF
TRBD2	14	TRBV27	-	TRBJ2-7	TGTGCCAGCAGTTTTGGTCGGGAGGGCTACGAGCAGTACTTC	CASSFGREGYEQYF
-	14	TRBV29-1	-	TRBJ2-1	TGCAGCGTTGAAGGGGGTACTAGCAGCAATGAGCAGTTCTTC	CSVEGGTSSNEQFF
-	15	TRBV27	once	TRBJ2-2	TGTGCCAGCAGTTGGGCGGCAGGGGCCACCGGGGAGCTGTTTTTT	CASSWAAGATGELFF
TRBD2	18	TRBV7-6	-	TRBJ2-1	TGTGCCAGCAGCTTGTACTCTAGCGGGAGCTTATCCTACAATGAGCAGTTCTTC	CASSLYSSGSLSYNEQFF
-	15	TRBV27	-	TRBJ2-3	TGTGCCAGCAGTTCTTCTCTGGCGGGCACAGATACGCAGTATTTT	CASSSSLAGTDTQYF
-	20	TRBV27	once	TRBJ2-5	TGTGCCAACGACGGACGGGTGTCGATAAATTACCCGGGCATGCAAGAGACCCAGTACTTC	CANDGRVSINYPGMQETQYF
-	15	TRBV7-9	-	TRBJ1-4	TGTGCCAGCAGCCGAGGGGCCCCCACGGGTGAAAAACTGTTTTTT	CASSRGAPTGEKLFF
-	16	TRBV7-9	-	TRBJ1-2	TGTGCCAGCAGCTTAGGTCAACAGGGATCTAACTATGGCTACACCTTC	CASSLGQQGSNYGYTF
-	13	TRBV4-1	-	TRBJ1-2	TGCGCCAGCAGCCAACCCAGGGGCTATGGCTACACCTTC	CASSQPRGYGYTF
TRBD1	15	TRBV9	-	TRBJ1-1	TGTGCCAGCAGCGCCCCAGGACAGGGGAGGACTGAAGCTTTCTTT	CASSAPGQGRTEAFF
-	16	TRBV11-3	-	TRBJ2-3	TGTGCCAGCAGCCTATCTGGGCCGGGATTTGCAGATACGCAGTATTTT	CASSLSGPGFADTQYF
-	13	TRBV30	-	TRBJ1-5	TGTGCCTGGGGGGGAGACAGAAATCAGCCCCAGCATTTT	CAWGGDRNQPQHF
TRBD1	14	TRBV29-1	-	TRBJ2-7	TGCAGCGTCCCGGGACAGGGGGCTAACTACGAGCAGTACTTC	CSVPGQGANYEQYF
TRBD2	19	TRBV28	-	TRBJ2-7	TGTGCCAGCAGTTCCCCCAGGGGGGTACTAGCGGGAGTTCCCTACGAGCAGTACTTC	CASSSPRGVLAGVPYEQYF
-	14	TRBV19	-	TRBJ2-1	TGTGCCAGTAGTATGGGGGACGGTTACAATGAGCAGTTCTTC	CASSMGDGYNEQFF
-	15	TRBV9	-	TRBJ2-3	TGTGCCAGCAGCGAGGGTTCCCTTAGCACAGATACGCAGTATTTT	CASSEGSLSTDTQYF
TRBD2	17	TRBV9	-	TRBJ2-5	TGTGCCAGCAGCGTACGCGACCCTAGCGGGGGCAAGGAGACCCAGTACTTC	CASSVRDPSGGKETQYF
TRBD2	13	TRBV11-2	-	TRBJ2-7	TGTGCCAGCAGCTCCCCGGGACTAGTTGAGCAGTACTTC	CASSSPGLVEQYF
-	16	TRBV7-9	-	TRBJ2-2	TGTGCCAGCAGCCGGGTCAGGGGACTGAACACCGGGGAGCTGTTTTTT	CASSRVRGLNTGELFF
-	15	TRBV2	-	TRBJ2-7	TGTGCCAGCAGTGAAGGGGCTAGCGACTCCTACGAGCAGTACTTC	CASSEGASDSYEQYF
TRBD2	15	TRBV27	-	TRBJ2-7	TGTGCCAGCAGACTCGCCGGGACTAGTTTCCACGAGCAGTACTTC	CASRLAGTSFHEQYF
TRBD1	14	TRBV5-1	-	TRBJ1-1	TGCGCCAGCAGCTTCACCGGGACAGGGGAGGAAGCTTTCTTT	CASSFTGTGEEAFF